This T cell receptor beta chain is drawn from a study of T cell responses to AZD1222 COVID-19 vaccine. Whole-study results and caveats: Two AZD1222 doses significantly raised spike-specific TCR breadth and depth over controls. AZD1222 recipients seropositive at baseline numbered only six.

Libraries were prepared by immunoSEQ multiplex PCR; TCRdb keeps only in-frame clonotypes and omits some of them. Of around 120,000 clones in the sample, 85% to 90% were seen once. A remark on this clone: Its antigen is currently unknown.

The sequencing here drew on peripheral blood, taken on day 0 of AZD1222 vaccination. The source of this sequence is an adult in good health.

The CDR3 here is CASSMGQAAGNTIYF. The CDR3 nucleotides read TGTGCCAGCAGCATGGGACAGGCAGCGGGAAACACCATATATTTT. The rearrangement uses TRBV5-6 and TRBJ1-3; 8 bases agree with TRBD1. CDR1 and CDR2 from the germline V gene are SGHDT and YYEEEE. With V trimmed by 4 bases and J by 4 bases, 7 bases remained unmatched. The CDR3 length is 15 residues.